These T cell receptor beta chains were read from a single sample in a study of T cell responses to AZD1222 COVID-19 vaccine. Method: immunoSEQ multiplex PCR; TCRdb's copy keeps in-frame clones and lacks some. The sample contains about 150,000 clones, about 90% of which appear only once. The starting material was peripheral blood, obtained on day 0 of AZD1222 vaccination. Receptors were obtained from an adult in good health. Each CDR3 is given with its conserved first and last residue. D genes are given only for firm matches. Clone size is not always given. Where it is, it says once, few, many or a class for expanded clones.

TRBV4-1	TRBJ2-7	TRBD1	-	CASSQGGQGLVVYEQYF	TGCGCCAGCAGCCAGGGGGGACAGGGATTGGTGGTCTACGAGCAGTACTTC
TRBV4-2	TRBJ2-3	-	-	CASSQVTADTQYF	TGTGCCAGCAGCCAAGTAACCGCAGATACGCAGTATTTT
TRBV6-1	TRBJ2-1	TRBD2	-	CASSEFSGGLYNEQFF	TGTGCCAGCAGTGAGTTTAGCGGGGGCCTTTACAATGAGCAGTTCTTC
TRBV7-9	TRBJ1-1	-	-	CASSLLQGTEAFF	TGTGCCAGCAGCTTATTACAGGGTACTGAAGCTTTCTTT
TRBV6-5	TRBJ2-7	-	-	CASPRVPYEQYF	TGTGCCAGCCCCAGGGTTCCCTACGAGCAGTACTTC
TRBV19	TRBJ1-3	-	-	CASRFASGNTIYF	TGTGCCAGTAGGTTCGCTTCTGGAAACACCATATATTTT
TRBV29-1	TRBJ2-2	TRBD1	-	CSVEGQMNTGELFF	TGCAGCGTTGAGGGACAGATGAACACCGGGGAGCTGTTTTTT
TRBV2	TRBJ2-3	-	-	CASSPNSLHSTDTQYF	TGTGCCAGCAGTCCTAACTCGTTACATAGCACAGATACGCAGTATTTT
TRBV7-2	TRBJ1-1	-	-	CASSLAAAVDTEAFF	TGTGCCAGCAGCTTAGCTGCGGCGGTGGACACTGAAGCTTTCTTT
TRBV19	TRBJ2-7	-	-	CASSPRGRSSYEQYF	TGTGCCAGTAGTCCCCGCGGCAGGAGCTCCTACGAGCAGTACTTC
TRBV5-5	TRBJ1-4	-	-	CASSAGPNEKLFF	TGTGCCAGCAGTGCGGGCCCTAATGAAAAACTGTTTTTT
TRBV9	TRBJ1-3	TRBD1	-	CASSPPPGQGPSGNTIYF	TGTGCCAGCAGCCCACCCCCCGGACAGGGGCCATCCGGAAACACCATATATTTT
TRBV5-6	TRBJ2-5	TRBD1	-	CASSRPDRESETQYF	TGTGCCAGCAGCCGCCCTGACAGGGAATCCGAGACCCAGTACTTC
TRBV4-1	TRBJ2-7	-	-	CASSRDFQPRYEQYF	TGCGCCAGCAGCCGGGACTTCCAACCTCGGTACGAGCAGTACTTC
TRBV19	TRBJ2-5	-	-	CASSGAARETQYF	TGTGCCAGTAGCGGGGCTGCACGGGAGACCCAGTACTTC
TRBV3-1/TRBV3-2	TRBJ2-1	TRBD2	-	CASSPGTSGNNEQFF	TGTGCCAGCAGCCCAGGGACTAGCGGGAACAATGAGCAGTTCTTC
TRBV6-1	TRBJ2-1	-	few	CASSAGTSSTYNEQFF	TGTGCCAGCAGTGCCGGTACTAGCTCCACCTACAATGAGCAGTTCTTC
TRBV11-3	TRBJ1-1	-	once	CASSFITSSEAFF	TGTGCCAGCAGCTTCATCACAAGCTCTGAAGCTTTCTTT
TRBV7-2	TRBJ2-2	-	-	CASSSRGSNTGELFF	TGTGCCAGCAGCTCCCGGGGGTCGAACACCGGGGAGCTGTTTTTT
TRBV2	TRBJ2-3	-	-	CASSEFREHDTQYF	TGTGCCAGCAGTGAGTTCAGGGAGCATGATACGCAGTATTTT
TRBV7-6	TRBJ1-6	-	-	CASSLSQGMGSPLHF	TGTGCCAGCAGCTTATCCCAGGGAATGGGTTCACCCCTCCACTTT
TRBV7-9	TRBJ2-1	TRBD1	medium-sized	CASSFRQGAAYNEQFF	TGTGCCAGCAGCTTCCGACAGGGGGCGGCCTACAATGAGCAGTTCTTC
TRBV10-1	TRBJ2-2	-	-	CASSELRRNTGELFF	TGCGCCAGCAGTGAGTTGCGGAGGAACACCGGGGAGCTGTTTTTT
TRBV14	TRBJ1-1	-	-	CASSRNLNTEAFF	TGTGCCAGCAGCCGGAACTTGAACACTGAAGCTTTCTTT
TRBV11-1	TRBJ1-2	TRBD1	-	CASSLRGQGAYGYTF	TGTGCCAGCAGTCTTCGCGGACAGGGGGCGTATGGCTACACCTTC
TRBV15	TRBJ1-2	TRBD1	-	CATSRRPGQGAVGYTF	TGTGCCACCAGCAGAAGGCCGGGACAGGGGGCTGTCGGCTACACCTTC
TRBV5-1	TRBJ1-3	-	-	CASSSRYGASGNTIYF	TGCGCCAGCAGCTCCAGATATGGGGCGTCTGGAAACACCATATATTTT